Listed here are 2 T cell receptor beta chains from one sample, sequenced in a study of vaccination and CD4 T cells after COVID-19. The study sequenced cultured CD4+ T cell DNA using the Oncomine TCR Beta short-read assay. TCRdb re-called the PCR reads with MiXCR, one entry per CDR3 protein. The table shows some 15,000 distinct CDR3 sequences, with over 45% occurring only once. Regarding treatment: roughly 10-day PBMC culture with coronavirus spike peptide pools or control peptides (ViraFEST assay). For these receptors, no antigen is known. The specimen was CD4+ T cells from blood, cultured in vitro, collected before SARS-CoV-2 vaccination. These receptors were taken from a human donor who had recovered from COVID-19.

The chain carries TRBV7-2 and TRBJ2-1; D remains ambiguous. Trimming pared 3 bases from V and 0 bases from J, leaving 15 bases between. Germline loops: CDR1 SGHTA, CDR2 FQGNSA. The CDR3 covers 17 residues. The CDR3 reads CASSLGPLADSYNEQFF. The DNA for the CDR3 is TGTGCCAGCAGCTTGGGTCCCCTGGCGGACTCCTACAATGAGCAGTTCTTC.

The J gene is TRBJ2-7, the V gene TRBV5-4; D is uncertain. In germline, CDR1 is SGHNT, CDR2 YYREEE (reference sequence). V gave up 9 bases and J gave up 0 bases, with 13 bases separating them. This CDR3 comprises 13 residues. The DNA for the CDR3 is TGTGCCACCTCCCACCCGGACTCCTACGAGCAGTACTTC. This translates into CATSHPDSYEQYF. The complete variable domain, with remaining parts taken from reference TRBV5-4 and TRBJ2-7, reads ETGVTQSPTHLIKTRGQQVTLRCSSQSGHNTVSWYQQALGQGPQFIFQYYREEENGRGNFPPRFSGLQFPNYSSELNVNALELDDSALYLCATSHPDSYEQYFGPGTRLTVT.